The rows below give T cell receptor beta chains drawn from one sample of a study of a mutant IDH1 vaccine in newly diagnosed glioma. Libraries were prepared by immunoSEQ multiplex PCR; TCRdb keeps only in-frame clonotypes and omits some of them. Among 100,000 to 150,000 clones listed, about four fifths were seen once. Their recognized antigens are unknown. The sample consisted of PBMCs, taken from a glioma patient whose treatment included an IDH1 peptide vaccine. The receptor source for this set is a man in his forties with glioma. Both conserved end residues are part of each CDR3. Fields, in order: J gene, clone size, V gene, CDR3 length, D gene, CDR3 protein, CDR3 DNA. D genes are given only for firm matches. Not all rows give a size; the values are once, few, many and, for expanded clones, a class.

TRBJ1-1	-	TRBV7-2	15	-	CASSLIRGAGREAFF	TGTGCCAGCAGCTTAATTCGGGGGGCTGGGCGTGAAGCTTTCTTT
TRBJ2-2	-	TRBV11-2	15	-	CASSSGTFSTGELFF	TGTGCCAGCAGCTCCGGGACATTTAGCACCGGGGAGCTGTTTTTT
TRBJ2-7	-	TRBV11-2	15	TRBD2	CASSTVGEGLSEQYF	TGTGCCAGCAGCACAGTGGGGGAGGGCCTTTCCGAGCAGTACTTC
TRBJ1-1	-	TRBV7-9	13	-	CASSLTGNTEAFF	TGTGCCAGCAGCTTAACGGGGAACACTGAAGCTTTCTTT
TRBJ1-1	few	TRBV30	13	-	CAWSPSGGGEAFF	TGTGCCTGGAGCCCCAGCGGGGGCGGTGAAGCTTTCTTT
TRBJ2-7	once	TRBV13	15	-	CASSLMSLGDYEQYF	TGTGCCAGCAGCTTAATGTCTCTAGGGGACTACGAGCAGTACTTC
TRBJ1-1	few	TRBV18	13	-	CASSPGQNTEAFF	TGTGCCAGCTCTCCCGGACAGAACACTGAAGCTTTCTTT
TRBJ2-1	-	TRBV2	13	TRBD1	CASSGQGYDEQFF	TGTGCCAGCAGCGGACAGGGTTACGATGAGCAGTTCTTC
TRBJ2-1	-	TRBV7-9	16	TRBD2	CASSPPGLAVYNEQFF	TGTGCCAGCAGCCCGCCGGGACTAGCAGTATACAATGAGCAGTTCTTC
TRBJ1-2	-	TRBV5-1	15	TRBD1	CASSTITGGADGYTF	TGCGCCAGCAGCACAATTACAGGGGGCGCGGATGGCTACACCTTC
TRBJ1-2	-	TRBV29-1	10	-	CSVSIYGYTF	TGCAGCGTTTCAATATATGGCTACACCTTC
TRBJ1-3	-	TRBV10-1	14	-	CASSGVDSGNTIYF	TGCGCCAGCAGTGGGGTCGACAGTGGAAACACCATATATTTT
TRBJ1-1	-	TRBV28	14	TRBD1	CASSLGQGTSEAFF	TGTGCCAGCAGCCTCGGACAGGGTACATCCGAAGCTTTCTTT
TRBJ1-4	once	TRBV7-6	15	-	CASSRTLKVYEKLFF	TGTGCCAGCAGCCGAACCCTGAAGGTGTATGAAAAACTGTTTTTT
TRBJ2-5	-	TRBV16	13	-	CASSRDRQETQYF	TGTGCCAGCAGCCGGGACCGTCAAGAGACCCAGTACTTC
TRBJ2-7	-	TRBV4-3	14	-	CASSQDVSSYEQYF	TGCGCCAGCAGCCAAGATGTCAGTTCCTACGAGCAGTACTTC
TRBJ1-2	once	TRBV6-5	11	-	CAGTDGYGYTF	TGTGCCGGGACGGACGGATATGGCTACACCTTC
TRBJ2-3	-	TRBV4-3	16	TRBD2	CASSLSGRAPQDTQYF	TGCGCCAGCAGTCTTAGCGGGAGGGCCCCCCAAGATACGCAGTATTTT
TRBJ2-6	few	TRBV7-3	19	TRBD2	CASSLVPTSGASGANVLTF	TGTGCCAGCAGCTTAGTCCCGACTAGCGGGGCCTCTGGGGCCAACGTCCTGACTTTC
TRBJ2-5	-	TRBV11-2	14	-	CASSLGGDQETQYF	TGTGCCAGCAGCTTAGGTGGAGACCAAGAGACCCAGTACTTC
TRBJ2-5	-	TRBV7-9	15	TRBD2	CASSTSGRILETQYF	TGTGCCAGCAGTACTAGCGGGAGAATCCTGGAGACCCAGTACTTC
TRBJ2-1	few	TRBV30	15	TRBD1	CAWSHRDRVSNEQFF	TGTGCCTGGAGTCACCGGGACAGGGTAAGCAATGAGCAGTTCTTC
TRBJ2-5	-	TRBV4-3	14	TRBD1	CASSQDWTGETQYF	TGCGCCAGCAGCCAAGATTGGACAGGGGAGACCCAGTACTTC
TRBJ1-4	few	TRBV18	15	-	CASSPTVPTNEKLFF	TGTGCCAGCTCACCGACAGTCCCAACTAATGAAAAACTGTTTTTT
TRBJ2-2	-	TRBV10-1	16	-	CASSELGGNNTGELFF	TGCGCCAGCAGTGAATTAGGAGGGAACAACACCGGGGAGCTGTTTTTT
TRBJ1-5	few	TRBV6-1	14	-	CASSELGENQPQHF	TGTGCCAGCAGTGAATTGGGGGAAAATCAGCCCCAGCATTTT
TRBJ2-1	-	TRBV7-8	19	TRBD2	CASRQRGRGGLLMYNEQFF	TGTGCCAGCAGACAAAGAGGGCGGGGGGGCCTCCTCATGTACAATGAGCAGTTCTTC
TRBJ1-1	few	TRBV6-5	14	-	CASIQDSLGTEAFF	TGTGCCAGCATTCAAGACAGCTTAGGCACTGAAGCTTTCTTT